The present T cell receptor (beta chain) was sequenced within a study of cytomegalovirus exposure and HLA in healthy donors. Study-wide points: Sequencing depth across donors, presence/absence analyses assumed, was roughly uniform.

The V gene's germline CDR1 is MNHEY and CDR2 SMNVEV (reference sequence). The CDR3 totals 14 residues. V was clipped by 5 bases and J by 7 bases; unmatched bases: 5. The donors gave bone marrow, and they were healthy. PCR involved 60 Vbeta and 13 Jbeta primers. Methods used by the authors: In a later analysis, around 11 million of some 80 million unique beta chains occurred in at least two donors. The assay was immunoSEQ multiplex PCR, and TCRdb's table has in-frame clones only and misses some. V and J calls and clone size are those listed in that table; D and trimming were worked out from the DNA. The table records approximately 160,000 clones, 55% to 70% of them present only once. Regarding this clone: Antigen unknown.

Sequencing used PBMCs. This chain connects TRBV27 to TRBJ1-6, with 7 bases that match TRBD1. The source of this sequence is a woman aged 40 to 55 in good health and CMV-seropositive. DNA for the CDR3: TGTGCCAGCAGTCCCGGGACAGACAATTCACCCCTCCACTTT. Its translation is CASSPGTDNSPLHF.